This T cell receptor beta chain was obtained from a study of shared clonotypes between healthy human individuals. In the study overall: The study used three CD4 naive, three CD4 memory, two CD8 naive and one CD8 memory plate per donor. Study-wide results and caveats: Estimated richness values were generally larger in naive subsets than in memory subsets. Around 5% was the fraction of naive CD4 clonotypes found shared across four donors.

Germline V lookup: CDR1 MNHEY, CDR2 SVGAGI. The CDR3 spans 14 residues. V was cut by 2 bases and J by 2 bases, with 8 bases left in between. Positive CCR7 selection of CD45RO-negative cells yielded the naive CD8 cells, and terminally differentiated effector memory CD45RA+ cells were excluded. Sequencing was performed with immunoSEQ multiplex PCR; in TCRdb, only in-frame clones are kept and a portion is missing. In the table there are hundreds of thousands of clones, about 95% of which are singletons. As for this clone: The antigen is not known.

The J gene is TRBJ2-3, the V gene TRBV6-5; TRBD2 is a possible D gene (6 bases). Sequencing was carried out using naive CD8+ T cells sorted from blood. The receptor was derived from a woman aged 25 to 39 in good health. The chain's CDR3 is CASSYGTHTDTQYF. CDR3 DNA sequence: TGTGCCAGCAGTTACGGGACTCACACAGATACGCAGTATTTT.